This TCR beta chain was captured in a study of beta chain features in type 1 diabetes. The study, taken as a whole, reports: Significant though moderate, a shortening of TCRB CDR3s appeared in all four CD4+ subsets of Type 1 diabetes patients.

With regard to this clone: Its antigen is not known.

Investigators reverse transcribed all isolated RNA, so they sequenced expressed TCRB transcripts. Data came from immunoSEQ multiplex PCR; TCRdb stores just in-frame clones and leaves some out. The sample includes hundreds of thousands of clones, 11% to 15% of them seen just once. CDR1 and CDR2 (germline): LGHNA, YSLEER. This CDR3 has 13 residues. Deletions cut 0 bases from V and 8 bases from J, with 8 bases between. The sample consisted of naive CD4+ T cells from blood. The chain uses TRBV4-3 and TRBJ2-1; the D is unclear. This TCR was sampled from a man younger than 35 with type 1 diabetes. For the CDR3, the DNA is TGCGCCAGCAGCCAAGACAGATTCGATGAGCAGTTCTTC. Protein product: CASSQDRFDEQFF.